The 30 T cell receptor beta chains below were found in one sample sequenced in a study of T cell responses to AZD1222 COVID-19 vaccine. The table came from immunoSEQ multiplex PCR; TCRdb's copy has only in-frame clones and leaves some out. The repertoire holds 100,000 to 150,000 clones, with around 92% as singletons. Here the sequenced sample was peripheral blood, taken on day 0 of AZD1222 vaccination. The source of these receptors is an adult in good health.

V usage is TRBV29-1 and J usage is TRBJ1-3; D is perhaps TRBD1 (5 bases). V lost 4 bases and J 4 bases, leaving 11 bases between the germline ends. There are 13 residues in the CDR3. Germline V gene lookup returns CDR1 SQVTM and CDR2 ANQGSEA. CDR3 residues: CSVVPRAGNTIYF. The CDR3 DNA is TGCAGCGTTGTCCCCAGGGCGGGAAACACCATATATTTT.

This clone is a singleton in its sample. CDR3 protein: CAFKAAGLSYNEQFF. CDR3 nucleotide sequence: TGTGCCTTCAAGGCGGCGGGGTTATCCTACAATGAGCAGTTCTTC. The chain joins TRBV30 to TRBJ2-1, with D perhaps TRBD2 (6 bases). Germline V gene data show CDR1 as GTSNPN and CDR2 as SVGIG (reference sequence). CDR3 length: 15 residues. V was cut by 7 bases and J by 1 base, with 17 bases left in between.

The rearrangement joins TRBV15 to TRBJ2-2; no firm D call. CDR3 length: 16 residues. Trimming cost V 4 bases and J 5 bases, with 17 bases left between them. Germline CDR1 is LNHNV and CDR2 is YYDKDF (reference sequence). Here the CDR3 DNA reads TGTGCCACCAGCAACGACACCCCTTTTGTGACCGGGGAGCTGTTTTTT. It encodes CATSNDTPFVTGELFF.

The rearrangement uses TRBV2 and TRBJ1-2; TRBD1 aligns across 8 bases. The CDR3 has 12 residues. Germline trimming cut 7 bases from V and 8 bases from J; bases unmatched to any gene: 6. CDR1 and CDR2 from the germline V gene are SNHLY and FYNNEI. The DNA of the CDR3 is TGTGCCAGCACTAGGACAGGGACGGGCTACACCTTC. Its protein is CASTRTGTGYTF.

The CDR3 nucleotides are TGTGCAAGAAGTGAATTGAGGGGAAACGATAATTCACCCCTCCACTTT. Its protein product is CARSELRGNDNSPLHF. The chain combines TRBV12-2 with TRBJ1-6. TRBV12-2 is assigned pseudogene status. There are 16 residues in the CDR3.

This sequence joins TRBV18 and TRBJ1-3, with D unresolved. Trimming cost V 3 bases and J 2 bases, with 8 bases left between them. Per the germline V gene, CDR1 is KGHSH and CDR2 is LQKENI. The CDR3 runs to 14 residues. The CDR3 spells CASSPALTGNTIYF. As DNA, the CDR3 is TGTGCCAGCTCACCGGCCCTGACTGGAAACACCATATATTTT. Looking up the rest from reference TRBV18 and TRBJ1-3 gives the full variable domain: NAGVMQNPRHLVRRRGQEARLRCSPMKGHSHVYWYRQLPEEGLKFMVYLQKENIIDESGMPKERFSAEFPKEGPSILRIQQVVRGDSAAYFCASSPALTGNTIYFGEGSWLTVV.

V and J are TRBV5-4 and TRBJ2-1, with 12 bases fitting TRBD2. The length of the CDR3 is 15 residues. V gave up 2 bases and J gave up 9 bases; unmatched junction bases: 6. Germline V gene data show CDR1 as SGHNT and CDR2 as YYREEE (reference sequence). In DNA, the CDR3 is TGTGCCAGCAGCTTTACTAGCGGGAGGTCTGGTGAGCAGTTCTTC. It codes for CASSFTSGRSGEQFF.

J is TRBJ1-1 and V is TRBV13, with 7 bases that match TRBD1. The CDR3 is 12 amino acids. CDR1 and CDR2 (germline): PRHDT, FYEKMQ (reference sequence). J was trimmed by 9 bases and V by 4 bases; bases with no gene match: 5. The CDR3 sequence is CASSSTGIQAFF. CDR3 nucleotide sequence: TGTGCCAGCAGCTCGACAGGGATCCAAGCTTTCTTT.

The chain is built from TRBV11-2 and TRBJ1-5; D ambiguous. The V gene lost 5 bases and the J gene lost 7 bases, with 9 bases spanning the gap. This CDR3 has 12 amino acids. The germline gives CDR1 SGHAT, CDR2 FQNNGV. Here the CDR3 DNA reads TGTGCCAGCAGCCGCCCGGGACAGCCCCAGCATTTT. Protein: CASSRPGQPQHF.

The rearrangement links TRBV5-1 to TRBJ2-1; 9 bases are shared with TRBD1. V shed 7 bases, J shed 7 bases, and the junction held 3 bases outside the gene matches. The CDR3 is made up of 12 amino acids. The V gene's germline CDR1 is SGHRS and CDR2 YFSETQ. This CDR3 is CASGTGFNEQFF. The DNA of the CDR3 is TGCGCCAGCGGGACAGGGTTTAATGAGCAGTTCTTC.

The chain joins TRBV9 to TRBJ2-2; no reliable D call. V gave up 0 bases and J gave up 8 bases, with 2 bases separating them. In germline, CDR1 is SGDLS, CDR2 YYNGEE. The CDR3 has 11 amino acids. In DNA, the CDR3 is TGTGCCAGCAGCGTAGAAGGGGAGCTGTTTTTT. This gives the protein CASSVEGELFF.

This sequence joins TRBV19 and TRBJ1-2; 11 nucleotides line up with TRBD1. Germline V gene data show CDR1 as LNHDA and CDR2 as SQIVND (reference sequence). V gave up 5 bases and J gave up 5 bases; unmatched junction bases: 4. CDR3 length: 14 residues. The CDR3 region is CASSPDRGPYGYTF. DNA of the CDR3: TGTGCCAGTAGTCCGGACAGGGGGCCTTATGGCTACACCTTC.

This chain connects TRBV19 to TRBJ2-5, with 9 bases fitting TRBD1. The CDR3 totals 14 residues. The V gene end was trimmed by 4 bases and the J gene end by 5 bases; junction bases not matched to a gene: 5. Germline V gives CDR1 LNHDA, CDR2 SQIVND (reference sequence). CDR3 sequence: CASSRGQGLETQYF. The CDR3 DNA reads as TGTGCCAGTAGTAGGGGACAGGGATTGGAGACCCAGTACTTC.

This clone appeared a few times. This chain uses TRBV7-8 with TRBJ1-5; D uncertain. V gave up 8 bases and J gave up 4 bases, with 27 bases separating them. This CDR3 contains 18 residues. CDR1 and CDR2 from the germline V gene are SGHVS and FQNEAQ. CDR3 DNA sequence: TGTGCCAGCGGGCCCAGCAGTAGGAGGGTATCGGTAAATCAGCCCCAGCATTTT. This gives the protein CASGPSSRRVSVNQPQHF. Supplemented by reference TRBV7-8 and TRBJ1-5, the full variable domain reads GAGVSQSPRYKVAKRGQDVALRCDPISGHVSLFWYQQALGQGPEFLTYFQNEAQLDKSGLPSDRFFAERPEGSVSTLKIQRTQQEDSAVYLCASGPSSRRVSVNQPQHFGDGTRLSIL.

This clone was observed a handful of times. CDR3 sequence reads: CASSLRVYGYTF. For the CDR3, the DNA is TGTGCCAGCAGTTTGAGGGTCTATGGCTACACCTTC. The chain is built from TRBV6-2 or TRBV6-3 and TRBJ1-2; D not resolved. This CDR3 spans 12 amino acids. Trimming pared 4 bases from V and 4 bases from J, leaving 7 bases between. Looked up from germline, CDR1 is MNHEY and CDR2 is SVGEGT.

The table lists this clone with a few counts. This chain connects TRBV5-6 to TRBJ1-6; D uncertain. Per germline, CDR1 SGHDT and CDR2 YYEEEE. CDR3 length equals 17 residues. V lost 1 base and J lost 8, with 19 bases in between. The chain's CDR3 is CASSLLLTGGSHSPLHF. For the CDR3, the DNA is TGTGCCAGCAGCTTGCTCCTCACCGGCGGGTCCCATTCACCCCTCCACTTT. Full variable domain (rest looked up from reference TRBV5-6 and TRBJ1-6): DAGVTQSPTHLIKTRGQQVTLRCSPKSGHDTVSWYQQALGQGPQFIFQYYEEEERQRGNFPDRFSGHQFPNYSSELNVNALLLGDSALYLCASSLLLTGGSHSPLHFGNGTRLTVT.

CDR3 protein: CASSLGGVTDTQYF. The CDR3 coding sequence is TGCGCCAGCAGCTTGGGGGGGGTCACAGATACGCAGTATTTT. This rearrangement joins TRBV5-1 to TRBJ2-3; possibly TRBD2 for D (6 bases). Germline lookup yields CDR1 SGHRS and CDR2 YFSETQ. V lost 0 bases and J 2 bases, leaving 7 bases between the germline ends. The CDR3 runs 14 residues.

V usage is TRBV11-2 and J usage is TRBJ1-2; no firm D call. Trimming shortened V by 9 bases and J by 7 bases, and 15 bases separated the two germline ends. The CDR3 extends over 12 amino acids. Germline V lookup: CDR1 SGHAT, CDR2 FQNNGV. CDR3: CASSPVVPGYTF. As DNA, the CDR3 is TGTGCCAGTTCTCCTGTGGTCCCTGGCTACACCTTC.

This clone showed up just once. The chain uses TRBV18 and TRBJ2-1; TRBD2 matches 9 bases. The CDR3 is made up of 17 amino acids. Per the germline V gene, CDR1 is KGHSH and CDR2 is LQKENI. V dropped 3 bases and J dropped 0; count of bases not matched to a gene: 6. CDR3 DNA sequence: TGTGCCAGCTCACCCGGGCGGGGGGGTGTCTCCTACAATGAGCAGTTCTTC. Its translation: CASSPGRGGVSYNEQFF.

V is TRBV7-2 and J is TRBJ1-2; 9 bases line up with TRBD1. The germline CDR1 and CDR2 sequences are SGHTA and FQGNSA. V dropped 1 base and J dropped 7; count of bases not matched to a gene: 1. This CDR3 spans 13 amino acids. The chain's CDR3 is CASSLVGQGGYTF. The CDR3 DNA sequence: TGTGCCAGCAGCTTAGTGGGACAGGGTGGCTACACCTTC. Full variable domain (missing parts from reference TRBV7-2 and TRBJ1-2): GAGVSQSPSNKVTEKGKDVELRCDPISGHTALYWYRQSLGQGLEFLIYFQGNSAPDKSGLPSDRFSAERTGGSVSTLTIQRTQQEDSAVYLCASSLVGQGGYTFGSGTRLTVV.

V gene TRBV7-9 combines with J gene TRBJ1-5; 10 bases agree with TRBD1. The length of the CDR3 is 16 residues. J gave up 5 bases and V 6 bases, and 10 bases lay outside the gene matches. The germline CDR1 and CDR2 sequences are SEHNR and FQNEAQ (reference sequence). This chain's CDR3 is CASSLDLGQGDQPQHF. Written as DNA, the CDR3 is TGTGCCAGCAGTCTGGACTTAGGACAGGGGGATCAGCCCCAGCATTTT.

The chain recombines TRBV5-1 with TRBJ1-3; D is ambiguous. V shed 0 bases and J shed 0 bases, with 7 bases lying between them. CDR3 length: 15 residues. Germline V gene sequence: CDR1 SGHRS, CDR2 YFSETQ. CDR3 protein: CASSLGGFSGNTIYF. Written as DNA, the CDR3 is TGCGCCAGCAGCTTGGGGGGATTCTCTGGAAACACCATATATTTT.

This clone came up once. The chain uses TRBV18 and TRBJ2-7, with TRBD2 as a possible D gene (6 bases). This CDR3 is built from 15 residues. V was cut by 3 bases and J by 4 bases, with 16 bases left in between. Germline V gene lookup returns CDR1 KGHSH and CDR2 LQKENI. The CDR3 region is CASSPLPSGEYEQYF. CDR3 coding DNA: TGTGCCAGCTCACCCCTCCCTTCGGGAGAGTACGAGCAGTACTTC.

This clone turned up a few times. The chain joins TRBV5-5 to TRBJ2-7; 8 nucleotides match TRBD1. This CDR3 spans 14 amino acids. Germline V CDR1 and CDR2: SGHKS, YYEKEE (reference sequence). V lost 1 base, J lost 5 bases, and 5 bases stayed unmatched. The CDR3 bases are TGTGCCAGCAGCTTGACCCTGACAGGGGACGAGCAGTACTTC. Protein sequence: CASSLTLTGDEQYF.

In DNA form, the CDR3 reads TGTGCCATCAGTGAAGGGGACTATGGCTACACCTTC. Protein: CAISEGDYGYTF. V usage is TRBV10-3 and J usage is TRBJ1-2, with a weak D call TRBD1 (5 bases). V lost 3 bases and J 3 bases, leaving 5 bases between the germline ends. The CDR3 extends over 12 amino acids. CDR1 is ENHRY, CDR2 SYGVKD, per germline.

The genes are TRBV28 and TRBJ2-1; 10 nucleotides agree with TRBD2. The V segment lost 6 bases and the J segment 2 bases; nucleotides outside the gene matches: 4. CDR1 is MDHEN and CDR2 is SYDVKM in the germline V gene. The CDR3 covers 15 residues. CDR3 sequence reads: CASSLSGRAYNEQFF. The CDR3 nucleotides read TGTGCCAGCAGCCTAAGCGGGAGGGCCTACAATGAGCAGTTCTTC.

The rearrangement links TRBV6-5 to TRBJ1-1; D is unresolved. Trimming stripped 5 bases from V and 0 bases from J, with 13 bases between. Germline CDR1 reads MNHEY; CDR2 reads SVGAGI. This CDR3 contains 15 residues. The CDR3 coding sequence is TGTGCCAGCAGTCCCCGGCCAGGTGTGAACACTGAAGCTTTCTTT. Translated: CASSPRPGVNTEAFF.

This chain connects TRBV2 to TRBJ1-5; 9 nucleotides match TRBD1. Germline V CDR1 and CDR2: SNHLY, FYNNEI. V dropped 6 bases and J dropped 5; count of bases not matched to a gene: 8. This CDR3 spans 15 amino acids. Written as DNA, the CDR3 is TGTGCCAGCAGGGCGGGACAGGGAGTATATCAGCCCCAGCATTTT. The encoded protein is CASRAGQGVYQPQHF.

This clone was recorded only once. J is TRBJ1-1 and V is TRBV18; tentatively, D is TRBD1 (5 bases). Germline V gene sequence: CDR1 KGHSH, CDR2 LQKENI. V lost 4 bases, J lost 1 base, and 10 bases lay in between. This CDR3 spans 14 amino acids. CDR3 nucleotide sequence: TGTGCCAGCTCACGGGACGGAGGGAACACTGAAGCTTTCTTT. It specifies CASSRDGGNTEAFF.

CDR3 amino acids: CASSPTSQGATKLFF. The CDR3 nucleotides are TGTGCCAGCAGCCCAACATCCCAGGGGGCCACCAAACTGTTTTTT. The chain couples TRBV28 to TRBJ1-4; TRBD1 agrees at 8 bases. The CDR3 spans 15 residues. Germline CDR1 is MDHEN and CDR2 is SYDVKM. V lost 6 bases to trimming and J lost 11 bases; unmatched junction nucleotides: 14. The variable domain in full, completed from reference TRBV28 and TRBJ1-4, reads DVKVTQSSRYLVKRTGEKVFLECVQDMDHENMFWYRQDPGLGLRLIYFSYDVKMKEKGDIPEGYSVSREKKERFSLILESASTNQTSMYLCASSPTSQGATKLFFGSGTQLSVL.